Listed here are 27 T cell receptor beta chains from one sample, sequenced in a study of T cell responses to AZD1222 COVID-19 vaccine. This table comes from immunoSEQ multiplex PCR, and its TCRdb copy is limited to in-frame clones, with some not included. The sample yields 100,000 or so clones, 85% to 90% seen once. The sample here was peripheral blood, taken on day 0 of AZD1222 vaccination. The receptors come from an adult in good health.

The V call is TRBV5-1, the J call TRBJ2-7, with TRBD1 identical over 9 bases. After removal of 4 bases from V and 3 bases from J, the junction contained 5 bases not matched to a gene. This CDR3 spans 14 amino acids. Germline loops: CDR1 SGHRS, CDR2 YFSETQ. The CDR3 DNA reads TGCGCCAGCAGCAAGGGACAGGGAGGCTACGAGCAGTACTTC. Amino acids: CASSKGQGGYEQYF.

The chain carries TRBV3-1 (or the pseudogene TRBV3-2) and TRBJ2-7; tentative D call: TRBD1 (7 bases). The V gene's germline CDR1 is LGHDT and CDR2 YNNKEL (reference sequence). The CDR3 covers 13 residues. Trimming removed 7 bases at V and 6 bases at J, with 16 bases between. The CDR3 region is CASTGTVGGEQYF. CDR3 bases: TGTGCCAGCACAGGGACAGTGGGAGGCGAGCAGTACTTC.

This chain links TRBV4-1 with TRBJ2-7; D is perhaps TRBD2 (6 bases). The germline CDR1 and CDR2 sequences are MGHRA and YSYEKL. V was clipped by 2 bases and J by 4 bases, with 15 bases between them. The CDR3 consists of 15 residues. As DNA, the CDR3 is TGCGCCAGCAGCCAAACCGGGACTGGGGGATACGAGCAGTACTTC. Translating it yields CASSQTGTGGYEQYF.

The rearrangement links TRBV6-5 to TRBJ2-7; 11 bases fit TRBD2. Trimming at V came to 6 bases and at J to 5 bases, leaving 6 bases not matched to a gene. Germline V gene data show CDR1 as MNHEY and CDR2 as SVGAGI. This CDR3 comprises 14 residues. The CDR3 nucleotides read TGTGCCAGCAGAGCTAGCGGGGGGTACGACGAGCAGTACTTC. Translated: CASRASGGYDEQYF.

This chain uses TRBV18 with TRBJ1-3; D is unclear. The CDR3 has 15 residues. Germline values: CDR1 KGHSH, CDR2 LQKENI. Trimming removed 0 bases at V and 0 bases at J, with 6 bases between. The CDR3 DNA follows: TGTGCCAGCTCACCACCGTTACGCTCTGGAAACACCATATATTTT. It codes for CASSPPLRSGNTIYF.

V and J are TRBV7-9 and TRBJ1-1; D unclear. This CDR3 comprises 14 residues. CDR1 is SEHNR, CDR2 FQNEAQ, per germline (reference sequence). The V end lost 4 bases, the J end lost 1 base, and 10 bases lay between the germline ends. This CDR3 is CASSSVLANTEAFF. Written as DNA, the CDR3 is TGTGCCAGCAGCTCGGTTTTGGCGAACACTGAAGCTTTCTTT.

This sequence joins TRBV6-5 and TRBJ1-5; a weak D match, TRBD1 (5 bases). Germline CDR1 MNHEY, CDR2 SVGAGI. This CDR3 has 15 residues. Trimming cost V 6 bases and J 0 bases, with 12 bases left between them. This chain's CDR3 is CASRPGRSSNQPQHF. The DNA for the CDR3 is TGTGCCAGCAGACCAGGGAGGTCTAGCAATCAGCCCCAGCATTTT.

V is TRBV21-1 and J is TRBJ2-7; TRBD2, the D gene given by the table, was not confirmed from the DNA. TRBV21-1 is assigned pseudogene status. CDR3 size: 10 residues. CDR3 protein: CASSPLRQYF. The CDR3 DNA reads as TGTGCCAGCAGCCCCTTGCGGCAGTACTTC.

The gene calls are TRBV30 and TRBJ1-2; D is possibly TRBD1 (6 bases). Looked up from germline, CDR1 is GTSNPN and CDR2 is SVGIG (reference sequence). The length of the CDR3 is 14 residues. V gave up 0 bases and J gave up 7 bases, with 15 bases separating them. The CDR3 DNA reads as TGTGCCTGGAGTGTACGAGGGGGTCACAGTGGCTACACCTTC. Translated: CAWSVRGGHSGYTF.

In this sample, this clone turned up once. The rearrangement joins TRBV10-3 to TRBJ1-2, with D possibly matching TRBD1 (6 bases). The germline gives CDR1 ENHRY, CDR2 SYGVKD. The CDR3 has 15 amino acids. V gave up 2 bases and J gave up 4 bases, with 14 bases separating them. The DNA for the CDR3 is TGTGCCATCAGTGAGAACCCGGGGGGGCTCTATGGCTACACCTTC. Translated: CAISENPGGLYGYTF.

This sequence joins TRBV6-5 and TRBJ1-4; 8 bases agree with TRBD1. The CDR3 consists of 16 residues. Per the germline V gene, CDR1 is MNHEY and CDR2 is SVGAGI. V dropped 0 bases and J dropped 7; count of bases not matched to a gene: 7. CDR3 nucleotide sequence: TGTGCCAGCAGTTACTCGTTACGGACAGGGTCTGAAAAACTGTTTTTT. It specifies CASSYSLRTGSEKLFF.

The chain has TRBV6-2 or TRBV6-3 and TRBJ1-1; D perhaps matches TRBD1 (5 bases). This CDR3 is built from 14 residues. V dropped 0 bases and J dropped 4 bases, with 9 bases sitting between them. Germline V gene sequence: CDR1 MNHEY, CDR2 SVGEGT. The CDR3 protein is CASSYSARATEAFF. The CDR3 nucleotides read TGTGCCAGCAGTTACTCAGCCAGGGCCACTGAAGCTTTCTTT.

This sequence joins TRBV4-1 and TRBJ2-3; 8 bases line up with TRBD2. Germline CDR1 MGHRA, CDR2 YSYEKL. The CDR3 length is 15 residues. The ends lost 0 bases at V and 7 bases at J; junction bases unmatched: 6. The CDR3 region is CASSQDNSGVYTQYF. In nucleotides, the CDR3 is TGCGCCAGCAGCCAAGATAATAGCGGGGTATATACGCAGTATTTT.

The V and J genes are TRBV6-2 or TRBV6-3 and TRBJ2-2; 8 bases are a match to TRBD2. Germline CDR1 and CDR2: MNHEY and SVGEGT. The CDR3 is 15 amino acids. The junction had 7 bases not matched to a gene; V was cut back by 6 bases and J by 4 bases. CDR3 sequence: CASSRGLGGTGELFF. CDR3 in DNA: TGTGCCAGCAGCCGGGGACTAGGAGGCACCGGGGAGCTGTTTTTT.

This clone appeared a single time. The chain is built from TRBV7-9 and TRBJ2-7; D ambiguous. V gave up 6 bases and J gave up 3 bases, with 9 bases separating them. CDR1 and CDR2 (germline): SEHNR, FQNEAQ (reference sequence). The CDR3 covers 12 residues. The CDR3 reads CASSQTFYEQYF. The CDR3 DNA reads TGTGCCAGCAGTCAGACATTCTACGAGCAGTACTTC.

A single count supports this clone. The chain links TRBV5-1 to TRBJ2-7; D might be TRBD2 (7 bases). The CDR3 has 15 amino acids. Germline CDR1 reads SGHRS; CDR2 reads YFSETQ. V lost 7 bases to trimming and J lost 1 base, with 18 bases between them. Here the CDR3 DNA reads TGCGCCAGCTACGCTGGGGGGGGGCCATCCTACGAGCAGTACTTC. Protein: CASYAGGGPSYEQYF.

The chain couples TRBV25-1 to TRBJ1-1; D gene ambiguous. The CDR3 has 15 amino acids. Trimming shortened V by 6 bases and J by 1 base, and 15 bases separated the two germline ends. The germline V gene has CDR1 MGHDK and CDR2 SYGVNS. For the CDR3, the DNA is TGTGCCAGCAGAAGAGGCCGGGCCCCGAACACTGAAGCTTTCTTT. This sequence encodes CASRRGRAPNTEAFF.

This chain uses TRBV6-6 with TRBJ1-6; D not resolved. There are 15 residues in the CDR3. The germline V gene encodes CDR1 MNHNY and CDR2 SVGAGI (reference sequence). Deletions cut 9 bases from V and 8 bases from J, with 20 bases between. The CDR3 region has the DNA TGTGCCAGTGGTTCCGCGCGGGCTAGTGATTCACCCCTCCACTTT. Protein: CASGSARASDSPLHF.

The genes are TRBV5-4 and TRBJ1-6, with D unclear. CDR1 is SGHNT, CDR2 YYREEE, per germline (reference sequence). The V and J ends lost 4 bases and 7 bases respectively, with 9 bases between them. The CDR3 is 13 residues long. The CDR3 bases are TGTGCCAGCAGCGTGGACGGAAATTCACCCCTCCACTTT. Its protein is CASSVDGNSPLHF.

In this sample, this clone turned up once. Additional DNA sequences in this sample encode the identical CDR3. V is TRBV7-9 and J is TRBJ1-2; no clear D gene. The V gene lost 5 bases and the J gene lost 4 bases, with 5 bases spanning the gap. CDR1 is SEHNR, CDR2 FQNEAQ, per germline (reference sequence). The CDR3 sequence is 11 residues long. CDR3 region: CASSPSYGYTF. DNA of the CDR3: TGTGCCAGCAGCCCAAGCTATGGCTACACCTTC. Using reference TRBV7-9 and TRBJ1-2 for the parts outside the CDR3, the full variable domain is DTGVSQNPRHKITKRGQNVTFRCDPISEHNRLYWYRQTLGQGPEFLTYFQNEAQLEKSRLLSDRFSAERPKGSFSTLEIQRTEQGDSAMYLCASSPSYGYTFGSGTRLTVV.

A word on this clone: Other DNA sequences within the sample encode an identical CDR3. Written as DNA, the CDR3 is TGTGCCAGCAGCCCTAGACAGAACACTGAAGCTTTCTTT. Translated, it gives CASSPRQNTEAFF. The gene calls are TRBV3-1 (or the pseudogene TRBV3-2) and TRBJ1-1; D gene uncertain. The CDR3 runs 13 residues. Trimming pared 4 bases from V and 1 base from J, leaving 7 bases between. The germline CDR1 and CDR2 sequences are LGHDT and YNNKEL (reference sequence).

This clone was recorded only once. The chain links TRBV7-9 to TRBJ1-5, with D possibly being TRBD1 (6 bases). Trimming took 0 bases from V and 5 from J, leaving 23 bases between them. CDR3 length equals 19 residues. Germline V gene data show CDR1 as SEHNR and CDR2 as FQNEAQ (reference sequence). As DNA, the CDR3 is TGTGCCAGCAGCTTAGCTTTTAGGGGGGCGCGGGGTCGTGATCAGCCCCAGCATTTT. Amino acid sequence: CASSLAFRGARGRDQPQHF.

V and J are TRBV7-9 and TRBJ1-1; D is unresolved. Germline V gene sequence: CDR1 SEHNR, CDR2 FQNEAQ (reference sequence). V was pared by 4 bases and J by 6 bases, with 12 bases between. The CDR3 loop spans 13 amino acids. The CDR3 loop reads CASSSSYDPEAFF. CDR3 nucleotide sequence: TGTGCCAGCAGCTCCTCCTACGACCCTGAAGCTTTCTTT.

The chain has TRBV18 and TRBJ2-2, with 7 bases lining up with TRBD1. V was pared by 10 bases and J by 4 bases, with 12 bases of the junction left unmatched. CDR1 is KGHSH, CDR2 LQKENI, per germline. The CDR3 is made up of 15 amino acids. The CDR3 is CATAPETGSTGELFF. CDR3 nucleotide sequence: TGTGCCACCGCACCTGAGACAGGGAGCACCGGGGAGCTGTTTTTT.

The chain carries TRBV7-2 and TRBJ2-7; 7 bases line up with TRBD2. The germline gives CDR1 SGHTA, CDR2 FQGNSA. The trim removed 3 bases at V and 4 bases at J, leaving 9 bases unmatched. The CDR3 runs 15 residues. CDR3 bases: TGTGCCAGCAGCTTGGGGTGGGGAGGGGATTACGAGCAGTACTTC. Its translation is CASSLGWGGDYEQYF. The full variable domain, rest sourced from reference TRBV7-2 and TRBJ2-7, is GAGVSQSPSNKVTEKGKDVELRCDPISGHTALYWYRQSLGQGLEFLIYFQGNSAPDKSGLPSDRFSAERTGGSVSTLTIQRTQQEDSAVYLCASSLGWGGDYEQYFGPGTRLTVT.

CDR3 DNA: TGCGCCAGCAGCTTGACCGGGACTAGGAACAATGAGCAGTTCTTC. Translated, it gives CASSLTGTRNNEQFF. The chain couples TRBV5-1 to TRBJ2-1; 8 positions match TRBD2. J lost 5 bases, V lost 1 base, and 5 bases had no gene match. The CDR3 covers 15 residues. CDR1 is SGHRS, CDR2 YFSETQ, per germline.

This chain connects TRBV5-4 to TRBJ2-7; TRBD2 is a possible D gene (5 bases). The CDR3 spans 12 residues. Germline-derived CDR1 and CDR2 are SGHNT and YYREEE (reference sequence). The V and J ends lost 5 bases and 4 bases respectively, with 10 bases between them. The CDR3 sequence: CASSLPGYEQYF. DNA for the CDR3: TGTGCCAGCAGTCTGCCGGGGTACGAGCAGTACTTC. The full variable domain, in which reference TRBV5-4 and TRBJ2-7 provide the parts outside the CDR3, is ETGVTQSPTHLIKTRGQQVTLRCSSQSGHNTVSWYQQALGQGPQFIFQYYREEENGRGNFPPRFSGLQFPNYSSELNVNALELDDSALYLCASSLPGYEQYFGPGTRLTVT.